The present TCR beta chain was sequenced within a study of breast tumors, draining lymph nodes, adjacent tissues. Using its own MiXCR run on the multiplex PCR reads, TCRdb lists one record per CDR3 protein. The table lists more than 30,000 distinct CDR3 sequences, roughly two thirds of them singletons. The CDR3 is 13 amino acids. Germline CDR1 reads KGHDR; CDR2 reads SFDVKD. The germline V and J ends were trimmed by 4 bases and 0 bases, with 5 bases remaining between them. The sequenced sample was breast tumor tissue. The origin of this receptor is a female donor with breast cancer. Some clones in this sample may be carry-over from other donors' samples. The chain recombines TRBV24-1 with TRBJ1-2, with no clear D. In nucleotides, the CDR3 is TGTGCCACCAGTGAACGGACTAACTATGGCTACACCTTC. Residues: CATSERTNYGYTF.